This TCR beta chain was found in a study of blood T cells in healthy people across ages (dated by TCRdb to about 2015). About the full investigation: Template switching captured roughly one uniquely barcoded TCR beta cDNA molecule per two T cells in model experiments. Age-related changes in TCR beta repertoire diversity were measured in the study by deep sequencing normalized with unique cDNA molecular identifiers. Donors were grouped into four age groups: young (average roughly 16 years), middle-aged (39), aged (62) and long-lived (roughly 80). To avoid experimental bias, donors of different ages were spread randomly across the sequencing lanes. Two additional independent replicas of 1 million unique cDNA reads from the same blood draw were analyzed for two donors (one aged 18 to 30 and one aged 80 or older).

Concerning this clonotype: Its recognized antigen is unknown. Nothing much larger sits one base from this clone, and base qualities are not available.

From the cysteine through the phenylalanine, the CDR3 covers 17 amino acids. CDR3 DNA only is kept here, 51 bases in frame from base 1. CDR1 is given as SGHVS and CDR2 as FQNEAQ, both from the germline V gene. Trimming at the junction amounts to 1 base on V and 0 bases on J, and the germline ends lie 10 bases apart. The approximately 41 donors, aged 6 to 90 years, were systemically healthy Caucasian individuals from Russia. Each donor gave ten milliliters of peripheral blood, collected into EDTA-treated Vacutainer tubes. PBMCs were isolated by Ficoll-Paque density-gradient centrifugation, with at least 6 million obtained per sample. Trizol reagent was used to extract total RNA from PBMCs, with at least 5 micrograms per sample. For every donor, flow cytometry on a PBMC aliquot measured the percentage of naive CD45RAhigh/CD27high T cells. The library came from 5' RACE. For sequencing, an Illumina HiSeq 2500 was employed. A second PCR of roughly 6 to 11 cycles was run with a J-beta primer mix and a sample-barcoded 5' primer. Each TCR beta cDNA molecule received a unique molecular identifier from a template-switch 5' adaptor carrying 12 random nucleotides. Each sample yielded at least 2.5 million CDR3-containing paired-end reads. All of the RNA was converted into first-strand cDNA using the Mint cDNA synthesis kit, with a TRBC-specific oligonucleotide serving as the primer. Following uracil-DNA glycosylase treatment, all cDNA underwent a first 18-cycle PCR with the universal primers M1SS and BC2_uni_R. The study's processing was this. For normalization, 1 million high-quality reads were randomly selected from each sample, with every read carrying a distinct molecular identifier. Reads sharing molecular identifiers were discarded rather than binned into consensus sequences. MiTCR, run with a Q25 quality threshold and the strictest error-elimination algorithm, handled CDR3 identification, clonotype clustering and error correction. A nonparametric unseen species model using Euler transformation provided a lower-bound estimate of total TCR beta diversity. The public reads were reprocessed in TCRdb via fastp at Q25 and MiXCR, keeping in-frame beta chains. Rows matching on CDR3 protein sequence are summarized as one entry with the most common DNA and genes. None of the V and J calls come from the authors' own analysis; TCRdb made them. Across this sample there are 1,300,000 or so distinct CDR3 sequences, with approximately 63% seen only once. The ten largest clonotypes hold 6.5% to 8.5% of the sample.

The investigation overall reported the following: Bulk unsorted PBMC profiling prevented conclusive comparison of naive and antigen-experienced compartments. There was a strong correlation between observed TCR beta diversity and the percentage of naive T cells measured by flow cytometry. Estimates of total diversity from one million sequenced T cells were regarded as lower bounds and underestimates. The CMV infection status of donors was not known, potentially confounding age-related changes in expanded clonotypes. Observed TCR beta diversity per million T cells fell roughly linearly with age, and a significant reduction was already apparent by age approximately 41. The long-lived group showed more naive CD4+ T cells, fewer expanded clones and increased TCR diversity than the aged group, suggesting age selection.

This TCR derives from a man younger than 35 in good health. This chain is built from TRBV7-8 and TRBJ1-6; the D gene assignment is ambiguous. The source material was blood. The CDR3 in this case is CASSLEGQSSYNSPLHF. The nucleotides read TGTGCCAGCAGCTTAGAAGGTCAGAGCTCCTATAATTCACCCCTCCACTTT. With the portions outside the CDR3 filled from the reference TRBV7-8 and TRBJ1-6 genes, the complete variable region becomes GAGVSQSPRYKVAKRGQDVALRCDPISGHVSLFWYQQALGQGPEFLTYFQNEAQLDKSGLPSDRFFAERPEGSVSTLKIQRTQQEDSAVYLCASSLEGQSSYNSPLHFGNGTRLTVT.